The sequence of this TCR beta chain was determined in a study of T cells in Graves' hyperthyroidism and ophthalmopathy. RNA transcripts gave rise to amplified TCR beta CDR3 regions. With the HTBI primer set, the TCR CDR3 went through a first round of RT-PCR. TCRdb reprocessed the multiplex PCR reads via MiXCR and lists one record per CDR3 protein. The repertoire has 450,000 to 650,000 distinct CDR3 sequences, 20% to 25% of them found once; the top ten carry more than 20%. Overall study findings and caveats: A model of 13 V-J pairs discriminated ophthalmopathy from stable hyperthyroidism. In validation, the model predicted ophthalmopathy. These predictions came a median approximately six months before onset. The blood repertoire included most of the expanded thyroid clonotypes above 0.001.

This clonotype has only a few counts. The antigen is undetermined. If no ophthalmopathy progression occurred within 18 months, Graves' hyperthyroidism was stable. The ends lost 5 bases at V and 5 bases at J; junction bases unmatched: 12. Germline V lookup: CDR1 SNHLY, CDR2 FYNNEI. This CDR3 region has 16 residues. The sequenced sample was blood. This chain connects TRBV2 to TRBJ2-3; 8 bases are shared with TRBD1. The clonotype was recovered from a man younger than 35 with Graves' hyperthyroidism. The CDR3: CASSQGQGAPEDTQYF. In DNA form, the CDR3 reads TGTGCCAGCAGTCAGGGTCAGGGGGCGCCCGAAGATACGCAGTATTTT.